This T cell receptor (beta chain) was sequenced during a study of response to subunit inactivated influenza vaccine. TCRdb re-derived calls from the RT-PCR reads in MiXCR, one entry per CDR3 protein. The profile covers over 150,000 distinct CDR3 sequences, with approximately 9.2% appearing a single time and 11% taken by the ten largest. Remarks on this clonotype: Its matching antigen is unknown.

This CDR3 is 19 amino acids long. V lost 2 bases, J lost 1 base, and 11 bases stayed unmatched. Germline V gives CDR1 MNHEY, CDR2 SVGAGI. The study, taken as a whole, reports: Every seasonal influenza vaccination brings in few new T cells, the authors suggested.

The chain carries TRBV6-5 and TRBJ2-3; TRBD2 matches 11 bases. Material: non-naive T cells sorted from PBMCs, obtained on the day of vaccination. This clonotype was obtained from a man between 45 and 60 years old who received an inactivated influenza vaccine. The CDR3 reads CASSYSTSGSDIGTDTQYF. The CDR3 DNA sequence: TGTGCCAGCAGTTACAGCACTAGCGGGAGCGATATCGGCACAGATACGCAGTATTTT.